Many counts were recorded for the clone carrying this T cell receptor beta chain. The antigen remains undetermined. This specimen belongs to a study of T cells in Graves' hyperthyroidism and ophthalmopathy. Study results and caveats: Blood held most thyroid clonotypes expanded above 0.001 frequency.

Germline assignment: CDR1 ENHRY and CDR2 SYGVKD. J was trimmed by 7 bases and V by 2 bases; bases with no gene match: 11. The length of the CDR3 is 16 residues. It was RNA transcripts that yielded the amplified TCR beta CDR3 regions. First-round RT-PCR targeting the TCR CDR3 was performed with the HTBI primer set. TCRdb analysed the multiplex PCR reads with MiXCR anew, one entry per CDR3 protein. Of 220,000 or so distinct CDR3 sequences in the sample, 16% were seen once. The clonotype originates from a woman aged 18-35 years with Graves' ophthalmopathy. Material: blood. This chain connects TRBV10-3 to TRBJ1-2; 9 nucleotides line up with TRBD1. Written as DNA, the CDR3 is TGTGCCATCAGTGAGCACCCGGGACAGGGAGGAGGTGGCTACACCTTC. Translated, it gives CAISEHPGQGGGGYTF.